The clone carrying this T cell receptor beta chain was seen more than once but under ten times. TCRbeta libraries were built with three rounds of nested PCR, modified from ARM-PCR. TCRdb reanalysed the multiplex PCR reads using MiXCR and keeps one entry per CDR3 protein. The table records over 60,000 distinct CDR3 sequences, 73% of them present only once. RNA was extracted from bulk tissue without any cell sorting. The CDR3 spans 16 residues. Germline CDR1 reads SGDLS; CDR2 reads YYNGEE. The data originate from a study of tumor and adjacent non-tumor tissue in lung cancer. For the study at large: Patients were aged roughly 31 to 76, around ten men and about five women, stage I to III.

The sequenced sample consisted of lung tumor tissue. The rearrangement joins TRBV9 to TRBJ2-2; TRBD2 matches at 14 bases. This clonotype was obtained from a man aged 60 to 75 with non-small cell lung cancer. The CDR3, as DNA: TGTGCGAGTACTAGGGGGACTAGCGGGGGCACCGGGGAGCTGTTTTTT. Protein: CASTRGTSGGTGELFF.